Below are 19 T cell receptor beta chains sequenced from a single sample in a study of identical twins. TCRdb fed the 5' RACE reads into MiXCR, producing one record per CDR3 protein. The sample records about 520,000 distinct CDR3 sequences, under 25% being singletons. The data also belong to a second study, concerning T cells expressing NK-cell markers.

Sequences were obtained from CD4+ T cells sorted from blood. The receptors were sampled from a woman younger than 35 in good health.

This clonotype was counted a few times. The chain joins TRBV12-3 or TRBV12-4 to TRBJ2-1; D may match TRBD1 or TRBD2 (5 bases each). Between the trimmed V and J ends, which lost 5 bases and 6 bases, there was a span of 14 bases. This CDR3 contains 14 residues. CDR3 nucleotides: TGTGCCAGCAGTGCCCACGGGGCCAGCAATGAGCAGTTCTTC. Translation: CASSAHGASNEQFF.

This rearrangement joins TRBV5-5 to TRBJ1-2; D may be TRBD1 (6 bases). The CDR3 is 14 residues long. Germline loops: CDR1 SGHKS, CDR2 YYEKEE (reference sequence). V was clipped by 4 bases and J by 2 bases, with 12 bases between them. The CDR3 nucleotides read TGTGCCAGCAGCCTAACGACAGGAAACTATGGCTACACCTTC. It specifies CASSLTTGNYGYTF.

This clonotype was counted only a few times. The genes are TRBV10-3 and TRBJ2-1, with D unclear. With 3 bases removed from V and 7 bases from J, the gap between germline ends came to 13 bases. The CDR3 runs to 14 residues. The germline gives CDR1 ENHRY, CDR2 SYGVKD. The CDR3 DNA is TGTGCCATCAGTGATTCAATACTGGGGAATGAGCAGTTCTTC. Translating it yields CAISDSILGNEQFF.

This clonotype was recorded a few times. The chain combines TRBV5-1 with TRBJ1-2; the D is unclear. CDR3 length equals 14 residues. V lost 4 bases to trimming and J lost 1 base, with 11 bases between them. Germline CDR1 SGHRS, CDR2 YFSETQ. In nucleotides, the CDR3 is TGCGCCAGCAGCCGAGACGGTAATAACTATGGCTACACCTTC. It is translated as CASSRDGNNYGYTF. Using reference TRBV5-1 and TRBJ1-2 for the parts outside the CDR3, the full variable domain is KAGVTQTPRYLIKTRGQQVTLSCSPISGHRSVSWYQQTPGQGLQFLFEYFSETQRNKGNFPGRFSGRQFSNSRSEMNVSTLELGDSALYLCASSRDGNNYGYTFGSGTRLTVV.

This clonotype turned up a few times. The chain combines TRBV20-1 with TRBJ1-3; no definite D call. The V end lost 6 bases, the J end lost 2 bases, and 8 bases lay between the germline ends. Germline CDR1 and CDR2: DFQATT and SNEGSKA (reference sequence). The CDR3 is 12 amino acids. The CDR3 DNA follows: TGCAGTGCCGTCAGTGCTGGAAACACCATATATTTT. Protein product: CSAVSAGNTIYF.

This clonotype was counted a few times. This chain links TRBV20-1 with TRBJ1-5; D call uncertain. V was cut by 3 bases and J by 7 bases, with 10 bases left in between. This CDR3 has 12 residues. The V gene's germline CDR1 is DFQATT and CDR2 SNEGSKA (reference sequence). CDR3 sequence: CSARLGGQPQHF. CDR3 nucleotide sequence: TGCAGTGCTAGGTTGGGCGGACAGCCCCAGCATTTT.

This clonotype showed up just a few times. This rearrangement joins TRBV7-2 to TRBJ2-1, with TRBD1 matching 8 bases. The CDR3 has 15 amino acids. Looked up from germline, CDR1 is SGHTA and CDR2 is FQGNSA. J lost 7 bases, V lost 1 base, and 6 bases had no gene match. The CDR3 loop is CASSLGTGNSNEQFF. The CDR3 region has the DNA TGTGCCAGCAGCTTAGGGACAGGGAATTCTAATGAGCAGTTCTTC.

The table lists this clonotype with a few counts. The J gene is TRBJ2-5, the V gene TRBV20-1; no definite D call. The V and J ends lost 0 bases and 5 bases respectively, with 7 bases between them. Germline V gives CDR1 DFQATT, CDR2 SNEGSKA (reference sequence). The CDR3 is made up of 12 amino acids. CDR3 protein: CSARETVETQYF. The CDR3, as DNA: TGCAGTGCTAGAGAGACGGTTGAGACCCAGTACTTC.

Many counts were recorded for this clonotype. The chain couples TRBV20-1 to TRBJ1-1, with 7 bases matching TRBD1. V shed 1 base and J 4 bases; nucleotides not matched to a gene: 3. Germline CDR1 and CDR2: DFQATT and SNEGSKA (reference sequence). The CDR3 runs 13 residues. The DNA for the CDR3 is TGCAGTGCTAGAGCCGGGACAGTCACTGAAGCTTTCTTT. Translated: CSARAGTVTEAFF.

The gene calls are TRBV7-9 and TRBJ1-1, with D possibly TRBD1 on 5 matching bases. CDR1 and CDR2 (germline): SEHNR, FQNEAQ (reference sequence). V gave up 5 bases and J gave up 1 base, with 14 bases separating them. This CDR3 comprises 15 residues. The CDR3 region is CASSPTGGKNTEAFF. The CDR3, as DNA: TGTGCCAGCAGCCCCACGGGGGGTAAGAACACTGAAGCTTTCTTT.

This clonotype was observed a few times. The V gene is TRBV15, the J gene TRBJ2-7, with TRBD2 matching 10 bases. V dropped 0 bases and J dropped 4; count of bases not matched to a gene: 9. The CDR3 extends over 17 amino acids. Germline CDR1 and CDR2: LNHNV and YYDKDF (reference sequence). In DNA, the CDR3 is TGTGCCACCAGCAGAGAGCCGTTAGGAGCGGGGGGGTACGAGCAGTACTTC. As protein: CATSREPLGAGGYEQYF.

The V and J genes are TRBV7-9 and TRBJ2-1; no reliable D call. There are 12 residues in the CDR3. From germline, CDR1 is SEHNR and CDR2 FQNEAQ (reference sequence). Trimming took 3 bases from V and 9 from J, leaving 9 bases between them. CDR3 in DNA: TGTGCCAGCAGCTTGATTTTTCCTGAGCAGTTCTTC. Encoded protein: CASSLIFPEQFF.

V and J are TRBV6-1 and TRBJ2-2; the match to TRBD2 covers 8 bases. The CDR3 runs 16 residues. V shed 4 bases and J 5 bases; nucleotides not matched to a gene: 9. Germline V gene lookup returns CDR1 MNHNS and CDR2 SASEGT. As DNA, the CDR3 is TGTGCCAGCAGTGCGGTGGCGGGGGGCAGAACCGGGGAGCTGTTTTTT. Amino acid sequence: CASSAVAGGRTGELFF.

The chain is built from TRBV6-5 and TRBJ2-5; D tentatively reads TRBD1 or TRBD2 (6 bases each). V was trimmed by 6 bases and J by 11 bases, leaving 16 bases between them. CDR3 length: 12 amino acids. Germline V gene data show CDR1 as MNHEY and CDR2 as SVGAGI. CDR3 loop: CASRPIGGSQYF. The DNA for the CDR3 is TGTGCCAGCAGGCCAATAGGGGGGTCACAGTACTTC.

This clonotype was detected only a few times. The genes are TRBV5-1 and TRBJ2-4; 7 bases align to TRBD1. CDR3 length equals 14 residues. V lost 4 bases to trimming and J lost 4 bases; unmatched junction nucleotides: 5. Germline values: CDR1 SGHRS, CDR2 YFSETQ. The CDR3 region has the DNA TGCGCCAGCAGCCAGGGACAGAGAAAAAACATTCAGTACTTC. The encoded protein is CASSQGQRKNIQYF.

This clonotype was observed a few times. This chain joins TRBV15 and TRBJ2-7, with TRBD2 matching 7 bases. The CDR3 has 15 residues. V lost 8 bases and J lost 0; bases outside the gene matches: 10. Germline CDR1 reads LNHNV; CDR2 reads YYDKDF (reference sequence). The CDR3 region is CATSPATSRSYEQYF. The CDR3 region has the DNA TGTGCCACCTCCCCTGCGACTAGCCGCTCCTACGAGCAGTACTTC.

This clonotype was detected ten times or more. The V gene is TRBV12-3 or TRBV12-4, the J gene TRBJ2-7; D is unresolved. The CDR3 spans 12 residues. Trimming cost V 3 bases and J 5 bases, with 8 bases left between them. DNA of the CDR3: TGTGCCAGCAGTTTCCGTTTCCACGAGCAGTACTTC. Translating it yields CASSFRFHEQYF.

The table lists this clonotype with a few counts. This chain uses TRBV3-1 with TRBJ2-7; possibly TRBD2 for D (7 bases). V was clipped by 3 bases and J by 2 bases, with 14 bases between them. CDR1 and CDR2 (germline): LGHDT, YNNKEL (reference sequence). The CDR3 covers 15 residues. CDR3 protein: CASSQGGGGAYEQYF. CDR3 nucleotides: TGTGCCAGCAGCCAGGGAGGGGGGGGAGCCTACGAGCAGTACTTC.

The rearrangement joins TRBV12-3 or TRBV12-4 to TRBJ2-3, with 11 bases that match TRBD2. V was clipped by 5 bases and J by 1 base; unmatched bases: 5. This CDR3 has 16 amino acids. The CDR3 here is CASSTYSGGGTDTQYF. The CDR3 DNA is TGTGCCAGCAGTACCTATAGCGGGGGGGGCACAGATACGCAGTATTTT.